This is a list of T cell receptor beta chains from one sample in a study of blood T cell repertoires in COVID-19. The table came from immunoSEQ multiplex PCR; TCRdb's copy has only in-frame clones and leaves some out. The sample lists some 150,000 clones, around nine tenths occurring once. Input material: peripheral blood. These receptors all come from a human donor in a cohort sampled during active COVID-19. CDR3s include the opening cysteine and the closing phenylalanine or tryptophan. Fields, in order: D gene, J gene, CDR3 length, V gene, clone size, CDR3 protein, CDR3 DNA. A D gene is named only where the DNA matches it firmly. Clone size is shown for a subset of rows, as once, few, many or a class of expanded clone.

NA	TRBJ1-6	13	TRBV12-3/TRBV12-4	NA	CASSLTLNSPLHF	TGTGCCAGCAGTTTGACTCTTAATTCACCCCTCCACTTT
NA	TRBJ2-1	14	TRBV7-9	once	CASSFHSSYNEQFF	TGTGCCAGCAGCTTTCACTCCTCATACAATGAGCAGTTCTTC
TRBD2	TRBJ2-5	15	TRBV2	few	CASRGGLALTETQYF	TGTGCCAGCAGGGGGGGACTAGCGTTGACAGAGACCCAGTACTTC
NA	TRBJ2-3	16	TRBV18	NA	CASSPPRVDRTDTQYF	TGTGCCAGCTCACCACCACGGGTAGATCGGACAGATACGCAGTATTTT
TRBD2	TRBJ2-7	14	TRBV7-8	NA	CASSPFLAGREQYF	TGTGCCAGCAGCCCCTTCCTAGCGGGGAGAGAGCAGTACTTC
NA	TRBJ2-7	15	TRBV13	NA	CASSFSLPGPYEQYF	TGTGCCAGCAGCTTTTCCCTTCCAGGGCCCTACGAGCAGTACTTC
NA	TRBJ1-4	13	TRBV1	NA	CTVLPSTNEKLFF	TGCACCGTACTCCCGTCCACTAATGAAAAACTGTTTTTT
TRBD2	TRBJ2-3	15	TRBV9	NA	CASSVPLAGADTQYF	TGTGCCAGCAGCGTCCCCCTCGCGGGGGCAGATACGCAGTATTTT
TRBD1	TRBJ2-1	15	TRBV3-1/TRBV3-2	NA	CASSQGDRVRNEQFF	TGTGCCAGCAGCCAGGGGGACAGGGTAAGGAATGAGCAGTTCTTC
TRBD1	TRBJ1-1	13	TRBV29-1	NA	CSVTDRGSTEAFF	TGCAGCGTCACAGACAGGGGGAGCACTGAAGCTTTCTTT
NA	TRBJ2-2	16	TRBV4-2	NA	CASSPLGGVITGELFF	TGTGCCAGCAGCCCCCTGGGGGGAGTGATAACCGGGGAGCTGTTTTTT
TRBD2	TRBJ2-7	13	TRBV3-1/TRBV3-2	NA	CASSPGLIYEQYF	TGTGCCAGCAGTCCGGGACTAATCTACGAGCAGTACTTC
NA	TRBJ2-1	13	TRBV7-2	NA	CASSLRQANEQFF	TGTGCCAGCAGCTTAAGGCAGGCCAATGAGCAGTTCTTC
TRBD2	TRBJ2-2	20	TRBV3-1/TRBV3-2	NA	CASSQVHPGLAGVGTGELFF	TGTGCCAGCAGCCAAGTTCACCCGGGACTAGCGGGAGTTGGGACCGGGGAGCTGTTTTTT
NA	TRBJ1-5	13	TRBV12-3/TRBV12-4	few	CASTGEGHQPQHF	TGTGCCAGCACAGGGGAGGGTCATCAGCCCCAGCATTTT
TRBD2	TRBJ2-2	15	TRBV27	NA	CASSTGTSGTGELFF	TGTGCCAGCAGTACCGGGACTAGCGGGACCGGGGAGCTGTTTTTT
TRBD2	TRBJ2-5	16	TRBV7-3	NA	CASSPGLAGERETQYF	TGTGCCAGCAGCCCGGGACTAGCGGGAGAGAGAGAGACCCAGTACTTC
TRBD1	TRBJ1-6	19	TRBV27	few	CASSLQRTGSSSYNSPLHF	TGTGCCAGCAGTTTACAACGGACAGGGTCGAGCTCCTATAATTCACCCCTCCACTTT
TRBD1	TRBJ1-4	18	TRBV7-8	NA	CASSLGGTGSATNEKLFF	TGTGCCAGCAGCTTAGGGGGGACAGGGTCGGCAACTAATGAAAAACTGTTTTTT
TRBD1	TRBJ1-2	15	TRBV5-1	NA	CASSLGHTGEYGYTF	TGCGCCAGCAGCTTGGGGCATACAGGGGAATATGGCTACACCTTC
TRBD1	TRBJ1-2	14	TRBV28	NA	CASRLTGGAGGYTF	TGTGCCAGCAGGCTGACAGGGGGCGCGGGTGGCTACACCTTC
TRBD2	TRBJ2-7	15	TRBV7-2	NA	CASSLGTSGSYEQYF	TGTGCCAGCAGCTTAGGGACTAGCGGGTCCTACGAGCAGTACTTC
TRBD1	TRBJ1-4	17	TRBV2	NA	CASSPWVGGGNNEKLFF	TGTGCCAGCAGTCCCTGGGTAGGGGGCGGAAATAATGAAAAACTGTTTTTT
NA	TRBJ2-5	12	TRBV4-1	NA	CASSQGGETQYF	TGCGCCAGCAGCCAAGGAGGAGAGACCCAGTACTTC
NA	TRBJ1-5	13	TRBV30	NA	CAWSPRGDQPQHF	TGTGCCTGGAGTCCCCGGGGGGATCAGCCCCAGCATTTT
TRBD1	TRBJ2-7	13	TRBV6-4	NA	CASSPDRGLEQYF	TGTGCCAGCAGTCCGGACAGGGGGCTGGAGCAGTACTTC
NA	TRBJ2-1	16	TRBV5-4	NA	CASSLVSVSSYNEQFF	TGTGCCAGCAGCTTGGTATCCGTTAGCTCCTACAATGAGCAGTTCTTC
TRBD1	TRBJ2-7	13	TRBV10-3	NA	CAIGGAGISEQYF	TGTGCCATAGGGGGCGCGGGTATTTCGGAGCAGTACTTC
NA	TRBJ2-5	12	TRBV5-1	few	CASKISGETQYF	TGCGCCAGCAAAATATCGGGTGAGACCCAGTACTTC
NA	TRBJ2-3	12	TRBV3-1/TRBV3-2	NA	CASSQDLDTQYF	TGTGCCAGCAGCCAAGACCTCGATACGCAGTATTTT
TRBD1	TRBJ2-7	14	TRBV7-8	NA	CASSPDRVSYEQYF	TGTGCCAGCAGTCCAGACAGGGTGTCCTACGAGCAGTACTTC
TRBD1	TRBJ2-7	15	TRBV27	NA	CASSLTGTGYYEQYF	TGTGCCAGCAGTTTAACCGGGACAGGGTACTACGAGCAGTACTTC
TRBD2	TRBJ2-7	15	TRBV11-2	few	CASSHGTSGGYEQYF	TGTGCCAGCAGCCATGGGACTAGCGGGGGATACGAGCAGTACTTC
NA	TRBJ2-1	20	TRBV3-1/TRBV3-2	NA	CASSQVKGQTKDRIYNEQFF	TGTGCCAGCAGCCAAGTAAAAGGACAGACGAAAGATAGAATCTACAATGAGCAGTTCTTC
NA	TRBJ1-4	14	TRBV7-2	NA	CASSRHATNEKLFF	TGTGCCAGCAGCAGACATGCAACTAATGAAAAACTGTTTTTT
TRBD1	TRBJ1-5	13	TRBV5-1	NA	CASSPDRLGPQHF	TGCGCCAGCAGCCCGGACAGGCTGGGGCCCCAGCATTTT
NA	TRBJ2-1	16	TRBV7-6	NA	CASSPLSGGGYNEQFF	TGTGCCAGCAGCCCGCTAAGCGGCGGAGGGTACAATGAGCAGTTCTTC
TRBD1	TRBJ1-5	19	TRBV28	NA	CASSLRHGTGSLSNQPQHF	TGTGCCAGCAGTTTGCGGCACGGGACAGGGTCTTTGAGCAATCAGCCCCAGCATTTT
NA	TRBJ2-7	14	TRBV28	NA	CASSLSDRAYEQYF	TGTGCCAGCAGTTTAAGCGACAGAGCTTACGAGCAGTACTTC
TRBD2	TRBJ2-1	16	TRBV7-9	NA	CASSPRTSGAYNEQFF	TGTGCCAGCAGCCCGCGTACTAGCGGGGCTTACAATGAGCAGTTCTTC
TRBD2	TRBJ2-2	15	TRBV6-2/TRBV6-3	NA	CASSLTSGSTGELFF	TGTGCCAGCAGCCTGACTAGCGGGAGCACCGGGGAGCTGTTTTTT
NA	TRBJ1-2	14	TRBV28	once	CASTLRGFFAGYTF	TGTGCCAGCACCCTTCGGGGTTTCTTTGCTGGCTACACCTTC
NA	TRBJ2-6	13	TRBV27	once	CASSPGGANVLTF	TGTGCCAGCAGCCCCGGGGGGGCCAACGTCCTGACTTTC
NA	TRBJ1-4	16	TRBV7-9	NA	CASSPLVGQFNEKLFF	TGTGCCAGCAGCCCTCTCGTGGGGCAGTTTAATGAAAAACTGTTTTTT
TRBD2	TRBJ2-1	12	TRBV5-1	NA	CASSLDGGGLFF	TGCGCCAGCAGCTTGGATGGCGGGGGGCTCTTCTTC
TRBD1	TRBJ2-5	16	TRBV5-1	NA	CASSLRADRTGETQYF	TGCGCCAGCAGCTTGAGGGCGGACAGGACGGGGGAGACCCAGTACTTC
NA	TRBJ2-7	13	TRBV30	NA	CAWNPGPFYEQYF	TGTGCCTGGAACCCGGGTCCTTTCTACGAGCAGTACTTC
TRBD1	TRBJ2-1	14	TRBV7-9	NA	CASSFPGGVNEQFF	TGTGCCAGCAGCTTCCCAGGGGGCGTTAATGAGCAGTTCTTC
TRBD1	TRBJ1-2	12	TRBV2	NA	CASIRQGDGYTF	TGTGCCAGCATAAGACAGGGCGATGGCTACACCTTC
TRBD1	TRBJ2-7	13	TRBV5-1	NA	CASSLQGGSEQYF	TGCGCCAGCAGCTTACAGGGGGGAAGCGAGCAGTACTTC
TRBD2	TRBJ2-3	16	TRBV18	NA	CASSPLAGSTDKTQYF	TGTGCCAGCTCACCACTAGCGGGGTCCACAGATAAGACGCAGTATTTT
NA	TRBJ2-1	15	TRBV5-1	NA	CASSLGGSPIWEQFF	TGCGCCAGCAGCTTGGGCGGATCCCCCATTTGGGAGCAGTTCTTC
TRBD2	TRBJ2-7	15	TRBV3-1/TRBV3-2	NA	CASRSSGSEAHEQYF	TGTGCCAGCAGGAGTAGCGGGAGTGAGGCCCACGAGCAGTACTTC
TRBD2	TRBJ2-1	17	TRBV27	NA	CASSSLSSGRAGNEQFF	TGTGCCAGCAGTTCTCTGAGTAGCGGGAGGGCCGGCAATGAGCAGTTCTTC
NA	TRBJ2-1	12	TRBV27	NA	CASGSRGTAGFF	TGTGCCAGCGGTTCGAGAGGGACTGCAGGGTTCTTC
NA	TRBJ2-2	15	TRBV4-1	NA	CASSQGAQGTGELFF	TGCGCCAGCAGCCAAGGAGCCCAGGGGACCGGGGAGCTGTTTTTT
NA	TRBJ1-2	13	TRBV4-1	many	CASSQGRGYGYTF	TGCGCCAGCAGCCAGGGGCGAGGCTATGGCTACACCTTC
TRBD1	TRBJ1-1	13	TRBV9	NA	CASSVEGAGGFVF	TGTGCCAGCAGCGTAGAAGGGGCAGGGGGGTTCGTCTTT
TRBD1	TRBJ1-3	15	TRBV28	NA	CASSFGDRATNTIYF	TGTGCCAGCAGCTTTGGGGACAGGGCAACAAACACCATATATTTT